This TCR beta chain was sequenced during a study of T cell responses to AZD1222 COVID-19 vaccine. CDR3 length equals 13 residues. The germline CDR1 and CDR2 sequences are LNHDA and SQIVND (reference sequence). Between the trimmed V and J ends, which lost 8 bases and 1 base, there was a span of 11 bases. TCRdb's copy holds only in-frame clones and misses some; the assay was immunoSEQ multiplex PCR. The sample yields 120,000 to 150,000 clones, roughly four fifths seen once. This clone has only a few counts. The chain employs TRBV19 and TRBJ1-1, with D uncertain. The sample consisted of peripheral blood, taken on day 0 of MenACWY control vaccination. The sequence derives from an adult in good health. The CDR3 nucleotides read TGTGCCAGTGGGGTAAGGAAGAACACTGAAGCTTTCTTT. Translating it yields CASGVRKNTEAFF.